This entry is about one T cell receptor beta chain. The antigen is unknown. TCRdb re-derived calls from the RT-PCR reads in MiXCR, one entry per CDR3 protein. The sample holds about 500,000 distinct CDR3 sequences, more than 15% seen once. The sample belongs to a study of response to subunit inactivated influenza vaccine. This CDR3 has 14 amino acids. The trim removed 5 bases at V and 2 bases at J, leaving 4 bases unmatched. Study results and limitations: Authors suggested that a seasonal influenza vaccination recruits few new T cells each time.

The clonotype originates from a man aged 50 to 75 who received an inactivated influenza vaccine. The genes are TRBV12-3 or TRBV12-4 and TRBJ2-7, with 9 bases lining up with TRBD1. The material sequenced was CD4+ T cells sorted from PBMCs, taken roughly 24 months after vaccination. DNA for the CDR3: TGTGCCAGCAGTATCCGGGACAGGGCCTACGAGCAGTACTTC. It encodes CASSIRDRAYEQYF.